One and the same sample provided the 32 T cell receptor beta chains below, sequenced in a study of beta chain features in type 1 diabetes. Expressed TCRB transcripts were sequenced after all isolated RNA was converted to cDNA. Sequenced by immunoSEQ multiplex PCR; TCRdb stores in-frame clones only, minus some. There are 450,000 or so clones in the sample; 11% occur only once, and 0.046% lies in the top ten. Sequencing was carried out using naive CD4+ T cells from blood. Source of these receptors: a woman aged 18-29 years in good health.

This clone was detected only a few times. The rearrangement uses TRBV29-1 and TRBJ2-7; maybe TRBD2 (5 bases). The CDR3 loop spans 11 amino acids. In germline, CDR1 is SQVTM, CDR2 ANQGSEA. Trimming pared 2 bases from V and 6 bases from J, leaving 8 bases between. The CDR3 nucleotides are TGCAGCGTTGAAACGGGGTCCGAGCAGTACGTC. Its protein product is CSVETGSEQYV.

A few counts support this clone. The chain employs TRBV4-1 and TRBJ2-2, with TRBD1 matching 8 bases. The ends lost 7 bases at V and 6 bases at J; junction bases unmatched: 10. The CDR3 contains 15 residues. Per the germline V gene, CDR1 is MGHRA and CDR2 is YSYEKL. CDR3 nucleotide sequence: TGCGCCAGCACCACATACAGGGGGACGGCCGGGGAGCTGTTTTTT. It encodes CASTTYRGTAGELFF.

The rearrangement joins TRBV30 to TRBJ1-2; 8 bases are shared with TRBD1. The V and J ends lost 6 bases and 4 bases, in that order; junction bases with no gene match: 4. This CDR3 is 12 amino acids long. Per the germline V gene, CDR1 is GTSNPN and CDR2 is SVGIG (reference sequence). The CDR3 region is CACGQGLYGYTF. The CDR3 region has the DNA TGTGCCTGCGGACAGGGACTCTATGGCTACACCTTC.

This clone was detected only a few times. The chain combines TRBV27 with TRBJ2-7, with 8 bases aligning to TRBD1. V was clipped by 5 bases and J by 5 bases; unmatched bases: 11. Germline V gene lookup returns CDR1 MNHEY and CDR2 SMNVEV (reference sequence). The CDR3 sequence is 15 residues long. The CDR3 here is CASSPFGQGANEQYF. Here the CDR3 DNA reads TGTGCCAGCAGTCCCTTTGGGCAGGGGGCGAACGAGCAGTACTTC.

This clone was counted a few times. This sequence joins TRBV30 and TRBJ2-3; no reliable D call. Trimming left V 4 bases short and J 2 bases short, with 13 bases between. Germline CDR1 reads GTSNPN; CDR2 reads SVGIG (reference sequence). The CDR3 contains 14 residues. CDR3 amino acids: CAWKVAGYTDTQYF. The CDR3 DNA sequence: TGTGCCTGGAAGGTAGCAGGATACACAGATACGCAGTATTTT.

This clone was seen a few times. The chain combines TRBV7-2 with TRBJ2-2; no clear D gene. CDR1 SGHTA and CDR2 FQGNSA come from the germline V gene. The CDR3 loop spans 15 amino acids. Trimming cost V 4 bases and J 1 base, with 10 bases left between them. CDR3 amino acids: CASSYKGRNTGELFF. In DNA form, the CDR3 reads TGTGCCAGCAGCTACAAAGGGCGGAACACCGGGGAGCTGTTTTTT.

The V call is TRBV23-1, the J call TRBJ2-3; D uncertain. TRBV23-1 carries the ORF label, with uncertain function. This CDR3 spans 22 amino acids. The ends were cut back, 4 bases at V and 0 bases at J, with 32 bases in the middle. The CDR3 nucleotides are TGCGCCAGCAGTCTTGAAGGGTTATTCTGTAGGGTCCTTATTTCTAGCACAGATACGCAGTATTTT. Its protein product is CASSLEGLFCRVLISSTDTQYF.

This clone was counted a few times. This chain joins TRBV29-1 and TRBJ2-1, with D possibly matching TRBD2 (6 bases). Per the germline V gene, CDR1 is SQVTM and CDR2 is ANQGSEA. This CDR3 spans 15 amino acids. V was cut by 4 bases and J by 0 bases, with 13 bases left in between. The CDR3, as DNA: TGCAGCGTTGCGGGGATGACTAGCTCCTACAATGAGCAGTTCTTC. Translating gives CSVAGMTSSYNEQFF.

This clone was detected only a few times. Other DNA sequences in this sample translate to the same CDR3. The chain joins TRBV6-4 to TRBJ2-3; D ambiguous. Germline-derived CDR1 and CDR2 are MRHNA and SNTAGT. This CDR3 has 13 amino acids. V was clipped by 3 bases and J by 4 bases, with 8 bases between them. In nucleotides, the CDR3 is TGTGCCAGCAGTGAACAAAGGGCAGATACGCAGTATTTT. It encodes CASSEQRADTQYF.

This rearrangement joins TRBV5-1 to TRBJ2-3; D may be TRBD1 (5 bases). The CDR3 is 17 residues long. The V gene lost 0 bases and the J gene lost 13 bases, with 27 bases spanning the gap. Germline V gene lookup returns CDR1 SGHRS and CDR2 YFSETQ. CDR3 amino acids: CASSLGPEMGRSKVEYF. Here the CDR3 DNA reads TGCGCCAGCAGCTTGGGGCCGGAGATGGGGCGATCTAAGGTTGAGTATTTT.

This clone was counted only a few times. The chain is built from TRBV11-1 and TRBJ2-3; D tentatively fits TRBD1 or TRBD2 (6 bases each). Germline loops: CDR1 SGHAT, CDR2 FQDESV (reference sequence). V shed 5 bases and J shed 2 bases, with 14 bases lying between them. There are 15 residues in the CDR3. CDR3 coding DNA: TGTGCCAGCAGCCCTATAAGGGGGGTCACAGATACGCAGTATTTT. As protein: CASSPIRGVTDTQYF. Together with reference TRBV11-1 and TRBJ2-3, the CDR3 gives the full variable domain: EAEVAQSPRYKITEKSQAVAFWCDPISGHATLYWYRQILGQGPELLVQFQDESVVDDSQLPKDRFSAERLKGVDSTLKIQPAELGDSAMYLCASSPIRGVTDTQYFGPGTRLTVL.

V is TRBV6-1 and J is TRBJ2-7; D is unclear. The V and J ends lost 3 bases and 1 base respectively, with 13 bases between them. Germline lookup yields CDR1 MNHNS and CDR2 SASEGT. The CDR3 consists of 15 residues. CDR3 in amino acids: CASSERPLLSYEQYV. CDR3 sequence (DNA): TGTGCCAGCAGTGAGCGTCCTCTCCTGTCCTACGAGCAGTACGTC.

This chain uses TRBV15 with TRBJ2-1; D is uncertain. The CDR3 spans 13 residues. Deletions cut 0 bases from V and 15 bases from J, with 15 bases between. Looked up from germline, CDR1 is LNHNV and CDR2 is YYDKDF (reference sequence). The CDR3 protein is CATSRDPSVGRFF. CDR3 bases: TGTGCCACCAGCAGAGATCCGTCTGTGGGTCGGTTCTTC.

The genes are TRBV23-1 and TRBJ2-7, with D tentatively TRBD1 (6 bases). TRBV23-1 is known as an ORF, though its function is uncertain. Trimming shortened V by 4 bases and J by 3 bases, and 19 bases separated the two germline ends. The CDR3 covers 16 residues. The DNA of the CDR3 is TGCGCCAGCAGTCCCAAGGCAGGGGCCACTCTCTACGAGCAGTACTTC. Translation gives CASSPKAGATLYEQYF.

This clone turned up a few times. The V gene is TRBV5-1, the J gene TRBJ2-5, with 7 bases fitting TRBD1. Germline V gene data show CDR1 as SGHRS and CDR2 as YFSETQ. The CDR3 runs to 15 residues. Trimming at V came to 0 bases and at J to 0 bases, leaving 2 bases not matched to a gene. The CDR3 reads CASSLVTGNQETQYF. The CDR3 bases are TGCGCCAGCAGCTTGGTGACAGGGAACCAAGAGACCCAGTACTTC.

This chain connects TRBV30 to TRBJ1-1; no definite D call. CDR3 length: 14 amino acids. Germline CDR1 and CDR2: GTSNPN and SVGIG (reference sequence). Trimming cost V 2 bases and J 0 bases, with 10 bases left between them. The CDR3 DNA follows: TGTGCCTGGAGTTCACCCCGGTTGAACACTGAAGCTTTCTTT. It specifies CAWSSPRLNTEAFF.

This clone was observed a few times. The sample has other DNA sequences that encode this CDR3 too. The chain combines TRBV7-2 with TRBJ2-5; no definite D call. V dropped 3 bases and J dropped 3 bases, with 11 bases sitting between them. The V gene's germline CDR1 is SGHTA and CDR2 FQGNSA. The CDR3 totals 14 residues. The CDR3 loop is CASSLAGPKETQYF. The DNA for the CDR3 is TGTGCCAGCAGCTTGGCCGGCCCCAAAGAGACCCAGTACTTC. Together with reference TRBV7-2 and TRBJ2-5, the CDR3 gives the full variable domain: GAGVSQSPSNKVTEKGKDVELRCDPISGHTALYWYRQSLGQGLEFLIYFQGNSAPDKSGLPSDRFSAERTGGSVSTLTIQRTQQEDSAVYLCASSLAGPKETQYFGPGTRLLVL.

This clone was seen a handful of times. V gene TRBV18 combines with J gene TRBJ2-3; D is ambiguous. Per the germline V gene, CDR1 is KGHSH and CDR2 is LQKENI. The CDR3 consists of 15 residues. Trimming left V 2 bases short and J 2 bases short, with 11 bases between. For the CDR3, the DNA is TGTGCCAGCTCACCAGTAACGGGCTCCACAGATACGCAGTATTTT. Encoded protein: CASSPVTGSTDTQYF.

The CDR3 loop is CASSLDRTPYNEQFF. The CDR3 nucleotides are TGTGCCAGCAGCTTGGATAGGACGCCGTACAATGAGCAGTTCTTC. This chain joins TRBV5-5 and TRBJ2-1; D remains unclear. The V end lost 0 bases, the J end lost 4 bases, and 11 bases lay between the germline ends. Germline values: CDR1 SGHKS, CDR2 YYEKEE (reference sequence). The CDR3 runs to 15 residues.

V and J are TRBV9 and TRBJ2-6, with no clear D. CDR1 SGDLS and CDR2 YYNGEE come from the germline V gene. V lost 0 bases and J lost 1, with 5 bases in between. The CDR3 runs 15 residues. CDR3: CASSVGISGANVLTF. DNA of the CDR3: TGTGCCAGCAGCGTAGGGATTTCTGGGGCCAACGTCCTGACTTTC. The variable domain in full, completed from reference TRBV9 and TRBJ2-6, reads DSGVTQTPKHLITATGQRVTLRCSPRSGDLSVYWYQQSLDQGLQFLIQYYNGEERAKGNILERFSAQQFPDLHSELNLSSLELGDSALYFCASSVGISGANVLTFGAGSRLTVL.

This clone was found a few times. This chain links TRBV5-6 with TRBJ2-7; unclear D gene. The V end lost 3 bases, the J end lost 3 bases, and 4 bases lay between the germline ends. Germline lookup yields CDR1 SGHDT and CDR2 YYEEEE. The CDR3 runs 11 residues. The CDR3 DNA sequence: TGTGCCAGCAGCTCCCACTACGAGCAGTACTTC. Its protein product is CASSSHYEQYF.

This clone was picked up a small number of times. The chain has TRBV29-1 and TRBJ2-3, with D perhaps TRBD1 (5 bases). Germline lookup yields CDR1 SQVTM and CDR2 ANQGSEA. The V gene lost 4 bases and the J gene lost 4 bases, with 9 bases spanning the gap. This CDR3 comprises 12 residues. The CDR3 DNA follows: TGCAGCGTTGTCAGGGTGGCAGATACGCAGTATTTT. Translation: CSVVRVADTQYF.

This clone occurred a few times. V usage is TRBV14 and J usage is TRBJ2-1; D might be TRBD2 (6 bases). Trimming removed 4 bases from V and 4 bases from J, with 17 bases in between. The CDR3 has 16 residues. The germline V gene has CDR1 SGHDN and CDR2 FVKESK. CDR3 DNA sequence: TGTGCCAGCAGCCCCCCGGGGGTAGGGTTGTACAATGAGCAGTTCTTC. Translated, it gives CASSPPGVGLYNEQFF.

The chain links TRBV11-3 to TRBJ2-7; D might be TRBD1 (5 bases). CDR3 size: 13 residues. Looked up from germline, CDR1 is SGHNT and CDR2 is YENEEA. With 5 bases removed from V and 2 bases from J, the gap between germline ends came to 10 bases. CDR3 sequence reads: CASSTQVPYEQYV. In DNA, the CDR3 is TGTGCCAGCAGCACACAGGTTCCCTACGAGCAGTACGTC.

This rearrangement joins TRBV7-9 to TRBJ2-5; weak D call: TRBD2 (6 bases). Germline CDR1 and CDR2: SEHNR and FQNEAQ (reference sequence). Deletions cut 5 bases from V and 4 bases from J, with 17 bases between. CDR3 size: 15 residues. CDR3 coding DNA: TGTGCCAGCAGCATCTCCCCTAAGGGAGGAGAGACCCAGTACTTC. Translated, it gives CASSISPKGGETQYF.

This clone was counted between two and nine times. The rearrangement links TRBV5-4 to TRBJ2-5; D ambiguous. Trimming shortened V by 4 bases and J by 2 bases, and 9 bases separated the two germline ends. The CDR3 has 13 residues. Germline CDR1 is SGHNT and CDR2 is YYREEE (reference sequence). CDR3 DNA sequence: TGTGCCAGCAGCACAATACCACAAGAGACCCAGTACTTC. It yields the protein CASSTIPQETQYF.

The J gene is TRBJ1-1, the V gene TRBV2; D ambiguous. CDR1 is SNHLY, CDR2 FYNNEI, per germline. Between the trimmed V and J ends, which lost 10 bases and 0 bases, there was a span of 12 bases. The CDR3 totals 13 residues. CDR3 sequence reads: CANQRDMNTEAFF. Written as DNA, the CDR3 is TGTGCCAACCAGCGAGACATGAACACTGAAGCTTTCTTT.

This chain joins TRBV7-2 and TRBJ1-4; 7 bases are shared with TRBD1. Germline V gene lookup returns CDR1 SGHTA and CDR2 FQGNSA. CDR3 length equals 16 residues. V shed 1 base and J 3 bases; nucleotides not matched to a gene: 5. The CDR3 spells CASSLGPGQSNEKLFF. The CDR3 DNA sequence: TGTGCCAGCAGCTTAGGGCCGGGACAGTCTAATGAAAAACTGTTTTTT.

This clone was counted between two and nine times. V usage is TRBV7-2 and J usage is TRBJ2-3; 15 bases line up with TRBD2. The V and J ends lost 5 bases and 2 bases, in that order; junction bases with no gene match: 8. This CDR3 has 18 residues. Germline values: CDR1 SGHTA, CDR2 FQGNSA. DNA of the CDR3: TGTGCCAGCAGCCCGCCGGGACTAGCGGGGGGCCTCACAGATACGCAGTATTTT. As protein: CASSPPGLAGGLTDTQYF.

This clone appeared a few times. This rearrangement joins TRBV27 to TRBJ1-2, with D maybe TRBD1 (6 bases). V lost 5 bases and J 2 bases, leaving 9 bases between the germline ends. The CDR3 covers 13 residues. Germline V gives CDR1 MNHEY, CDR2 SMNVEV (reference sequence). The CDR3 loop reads CASSKQGNYGYTF. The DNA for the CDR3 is TGTGCCAGCAGTAAGCAGGGGAACTATGGCTACACCTTC.

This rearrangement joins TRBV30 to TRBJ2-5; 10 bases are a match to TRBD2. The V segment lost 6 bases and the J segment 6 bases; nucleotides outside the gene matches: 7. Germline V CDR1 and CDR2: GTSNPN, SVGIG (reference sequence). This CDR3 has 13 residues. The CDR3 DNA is TGTGCCTGCAAGCGGGAGGGCCGACAGACCCAGTACTTC. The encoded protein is CACKREGRQTQYF.

As DNA, the CDR3 is TGTGCCAGCAGCCCTACTCAGCTAAAGGCAGATACGCAGTATTTT. This translates into CASSPTQLKADTQYF. V is TRBV6-6 and J is TRBJ2-3; D gene ambiguous. The CDR3 length is 15 residues. CDR1 is MNHNY and CDR2 is SVGAGI in the germline V gene (reference sequence). The germline V and J ends were trimmed by 6 bases and 4 bases, with 17 bases remaining between them.